The 15 T cell receptor beta chains below all came from one sample that was sequenced in a study of T cells in localized non-small cell lung cancer (TCRdb year 2020). The library was produced with the immunoSEQ multiplex PCR assay. TCRdb mirrors the immuneACCESS table, restricted to in-frame sequences. Some clones are absent from its copies; in checked studies, under half trace to an unresolved V gene, and the reason for the others is unknown. The sample contains around 83,000 clones, roughly 87% of them found a single time. About 15% of the sample goes to the ten largest clones. The sample was peripheral blood, taken before any cancer treatment. The receptor source for this set is a man aged 35 to 69 with stage I squamous cell lung carcinoma.

This clone appeared a single time. The gene calls are TRBV4-2 and TRBJ2-1; 8 bases line up with TRBD1. Germline loops: CDR1 LGHNA, CDR2 YNFKEQ. V lost 1 base to trimming and J lost 2 bases; unmatched junction nucleotides: 1. The CDR3 runs to 15 residues. This CDR3 is CASSQGQGPYNEQFF. DNA for the CDR3: TGTGCCAGCAGCCAAGGACAGGGGCCCTACAATGAGCAGTTCTTC.

V and J are TRBV10-1 and TRBJ1-1, with no clear D. Deletions cut 6 bases from V and 4 bases from J, with 15 bases between. The CDR3 has 14 residues. Germline V gene sequence: CDR1 WNHNN, CDR2 SYGVQD (reference sequence). This chain's CDR3 is CASRLITVTTEAFF. CDR3 DNA sequence: TGCGCCAGCAGACTCATAACAGTTACCACTGAAGCTTTCTTT.

This clone was seen once. The V gene is TRBV7-9, the J gene TRBJ2-6; D is possibly TRBD1 or TRBD2 (5 bases each). CDR3 length: 16 amino acids. Germline CDR1 and CDR2: SEHNR and FQNEAQ (reference sequence). The V and J ends lost 0 bases and 0 bases respectively, with 6 bases between them. The chain's CDR3 is CASSLAGVSGANVLTF. CDR3 nucleotides: TGTGCCAGCAGCTTAGCGGGGGTCTCTGGGGCCAACGTCCTGACTTTC.

The chain is built from TRBV10-1 and TRBJ1-3; 10 bases are a match to TRBD1. Per germline, CDR1 WNHNN and CDR2 SYGVQD (reference sequence). The CDR3 has 15 residues. Losses at the gene ends were 6 bases for V and 4 bases for J; bases not matched to a gene: 6. The chain's CDR3 is CASRAGTGVGNTIYF. As DNA, the CDR3 is TGCGCCAGCAGGGCCGGGACAGGGGTCGGAAACACCATATATTTT.

CDR3 in amino acids: CASSPVGRHGNTIYF. In DNA, the CDR3 is TGTGCCAGCAGCCCCGTTGGAAGGCATGGAAACACCATATATTTT. The chain joins TRBV7-8 to TRBJ1-3; D is undetermined. Trimming pared 5 bases from V and 3 bases from J, leaving 14 bases between. The CDR3 consists of 15 residues. Germline lookup yields CDR1 SGHVS and CDR2 FQNEAQ.

Only one count was recorded for this clone. This same CDR3 is encoded by further DNA sequences in the sample. V usage is TRBV27 and J usage is TRBJ1-2; 9 nucleotides match TRBD1. The V and J ends lost 5 bases and 6 bases, in that order; junction bases with no gene match: 10. CDR3 size: 15 residues. CDR1 is MNHEY and CDR2 is SMNVEV in the germline V gene (reference sequence). The CDR3 region is CASSLQQGAKHGYTF. In nucleotides, the CDR3 is TGTGCCAGCAGTCTCCAACAGGGGGCGAAGCATGGCTACACCTTC.

The chain joins TRBV5-4 to TRBJ2-1; TRBD1 agrees at 8 bases. Per the germline V gene, CDR1 is SGHNT and CDR2 is YYREEE (reference sequence). The CDR3 totals 15 residues. Trimming removed 0 bases from V and 7 bases from J; junction bases left unmatched: 6. CDR3 DNA sequence: TGTGCCAGCAGCTTGGGTCAGGGGGCGTGGAATGAGCAGTTCTTC. It translates to CASSLGQGAWNEQFF.

The chain links TRBV7-6 to TRBJ2-3; the match to TRBD1 covers 8 bases. V gave up 3 bases and J gave up 3 bases; unmatched junction bases: 5. The CDR3 has 15 amino acids. Germline values: CDR1 SGHVS, CDR2 FNYEAQ. The CDR3 DNA is TGTGCCAGCAGCTTCGCAGGGGGCCGTACAGATACGCAGTATTTT. It yields the protein CASSFAGGRTDTQYF.

The J gene is TRBJ2-1, the V gene TRBV2; 7 bases are shared with TRBD2. The CDR3 runs to 15 residues. Trimming took 4 bases from V and 2 from J; bases not matched to a gene: 5. Germline CDR1 reads SNHLY; CDR2 reads FYNNEI. The CDR3 coding sequence is TGTGCCAGCAGTGTGGCTAGCGGTCCCTACAATGAGCAGTTCTTC. Translating it yields CASSVASGPYNEQFF. Supplemented by reference TRBV2 and TRBJ2-1, the full variable domain reads EPEVTQTPSHQVTQMGQEVILRCVPISNHLYFYWYRQILGQKVEFLVSFYNNEISEKSEIFDDQFSVERPDGSNFTLKIRSTKLEDSAMYFCASSVASGPYNEQFFGPGTRLTVL.

The chain has TRBV5-6 and TRBJ1-2, with D possibly matching TRBD1 (5 bases). Trimming removed 0 bases from V and 4 bases from J, with 10 bases in between. This CDR3 spans 14 amino acids. CDR1 is SGHDT, CDR2 YYEEEE, per germline. The DNA of the CDR3 is TGTGCCAGCAGCTTGGTAGGGGCAGCCTATGGCTACACCTTC. Translation gives CASSLVGAAYGYTF.

This chain connects TRBV6-1 to TRBJ1-5, with D uncertain. The CDR3 spans 15 residues. Germline CDR1 reads MNHNS; CDR2 reads SASEGT. Between the trimmed V and J ends, which lost 7 bases and 0 bases, there was a span of 13 bases. The CDR3 nucleotides are TGTGCCAGCAAAATAGAGAATTATAGCAATCAGCCCCAGCATTTT. Protein product: CASKIENYSNQPQHF.

This chain uses TRBV6-1 with TRBJ2-5; no clear D. This CDR3 has 11 residues. Deletions cut 2 bases from V and 5 bases from J, with 3 bases between. CDR1 and CDR2 from the germline V gene are MNHNS and SASEGT. The chain's CDR3 is CASSEWETQYF. Written as DNA, the CDR3 is TGTGCCAGCAGTGAATGGGAGACCCAGTACTTC.

The genes are TRBV30 and TRBJ2-1, with D possibly matching TRBD1 (5 bases). CDR1 and CDR2 (germline): GTSNPN, SVGIG (reference sequence). The CDR3 length is 12 residues. V was clipped by 4 bases and J by 12 bases, with 16 bases between them. CDR3 bases: TGTGCCTGGACGGGTCAGGGATTAAGGCAGTTCTTC. Its protein is CAWTGQGLRQFF.

The chain links TRBV5-8 to TRBJ1-5; maybe TRBD1 (6 bases). V was trimmed by 4 bases and J by 0 bases, leaving 11 bases between them. The CDR3 contains 15 residues. Germline V gene sequence: CDR1 SGHTS, CDR2 YDEGEE. Here the CDR3 DNA reads TGTGCCAGCAGCCGAACAGGGAATAGCAATCAGCCCCAGCATTTT. This encodes CASSRTGNSNQPQHF.

V is TRBV7-9 and J is TRBJ2-6; possible D gene TRBD1, 6 bases. V was trimmed by 3 bases and J by 1 base, leaving 16 bases between them. The CDR3 extends over 18 amino acids. CDR1 is SEHNR, CDR2 FQNEAQ, per germline (reference sequence). CDR3 protein: CASSFYPGRGSGANVLTF. Written as DNA, the CDR3 is TGTGCCAGCAGCTTTTATCCCGGTAGGGGGTCTGGGGCCAACGTCCTGACTTTC. Variable domain in full (rest from reference TRBV7-9 and TRBJ2-6): DTGVSQNPRHKITKRGQNVTFRCDPISEHNRLYWYRQTLGQGPEFLTYFQNEAQLEKSRLLSDRFSAERPKGSFSTLEIQRTEQGDSAMYLCASSFYPGRGSGANVLTFGAGSRLTVL.